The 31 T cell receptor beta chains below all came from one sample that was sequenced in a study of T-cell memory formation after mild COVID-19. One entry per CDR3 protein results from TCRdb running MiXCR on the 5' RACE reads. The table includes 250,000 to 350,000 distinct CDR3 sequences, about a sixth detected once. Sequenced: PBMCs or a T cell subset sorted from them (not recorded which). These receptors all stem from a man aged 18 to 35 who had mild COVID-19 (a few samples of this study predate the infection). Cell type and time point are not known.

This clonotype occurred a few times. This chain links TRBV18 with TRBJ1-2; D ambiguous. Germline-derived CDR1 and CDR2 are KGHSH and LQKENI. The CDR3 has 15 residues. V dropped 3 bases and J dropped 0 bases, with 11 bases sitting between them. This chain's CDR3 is CASSPSTFPNYGYTF. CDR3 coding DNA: TGTGCCAGCTCACCGTCAACCTTCCCTAACTATGGCTACACCTTC.

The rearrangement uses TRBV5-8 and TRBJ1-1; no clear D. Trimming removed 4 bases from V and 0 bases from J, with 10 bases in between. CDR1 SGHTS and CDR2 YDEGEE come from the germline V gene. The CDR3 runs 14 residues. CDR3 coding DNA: TGTGCCAGCAGCCCAGGTGACATGAACACTGAAGCTTTCTTT. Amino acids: CASSPGDMNTEAFF.

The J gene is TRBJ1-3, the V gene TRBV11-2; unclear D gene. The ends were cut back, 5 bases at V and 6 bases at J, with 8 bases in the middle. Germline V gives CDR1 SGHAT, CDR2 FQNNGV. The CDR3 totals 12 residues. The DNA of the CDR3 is TGTGCCAGCAGCCTACAACAAAACACCATATATTTT. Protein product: CASSLQQNTIYF.

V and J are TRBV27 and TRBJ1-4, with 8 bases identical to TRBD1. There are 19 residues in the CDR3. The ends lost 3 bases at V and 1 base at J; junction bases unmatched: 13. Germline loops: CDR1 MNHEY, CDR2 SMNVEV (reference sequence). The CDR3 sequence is CASSFSRDRNFITNEKLFF. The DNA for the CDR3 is TGTGCCAGCAGTTTTTCCCGGGACAGGAATTTCATAACTAATGAAAAACTGTTTTTT.

CDR3 bases: TGCAGTGCTAGGCTGCAGGGGGCAGATACGCAGTATTTT. This translates into CSARLQGADTQYF. The chain employs TRBV20-1 and TRBJ2-3; TRBD1 matches 7 bases. The CDR3 totals 13 residues. Per the germline V gene, CDR1 is DFQATT and CDR2 is SNEGSKA (reference sequence). V lost 3 bases to trimming and J lost 4 bases; unmatched junction nucleotides: 4.

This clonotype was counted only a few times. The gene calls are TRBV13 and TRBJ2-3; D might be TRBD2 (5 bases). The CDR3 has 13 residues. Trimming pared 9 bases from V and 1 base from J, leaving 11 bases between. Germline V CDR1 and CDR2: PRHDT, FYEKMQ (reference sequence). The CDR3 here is CASKRRGTDTQYF. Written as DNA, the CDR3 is TGTGCCAGTAAGCGGAGAGGCACAGATACGCAGTATTTT.

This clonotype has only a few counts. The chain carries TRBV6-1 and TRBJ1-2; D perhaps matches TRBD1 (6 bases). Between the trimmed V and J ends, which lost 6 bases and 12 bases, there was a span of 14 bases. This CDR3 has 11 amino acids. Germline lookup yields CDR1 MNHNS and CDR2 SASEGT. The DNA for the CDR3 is TGTGCCAGCAGGAGGGGGACGGAGGACACCTTC. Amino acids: CASRRGTEDTF.

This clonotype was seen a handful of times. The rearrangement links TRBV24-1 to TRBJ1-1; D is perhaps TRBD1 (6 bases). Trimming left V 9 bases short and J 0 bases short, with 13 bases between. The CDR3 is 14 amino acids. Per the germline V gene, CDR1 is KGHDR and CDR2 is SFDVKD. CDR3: CATQTGAMNTEAFF. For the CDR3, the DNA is TGTGCCACCCAGACGGGGGCCATGAACACTGAAGCTTTCTTT.

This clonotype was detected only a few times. The CDR3 region is CASSLALQTYEQYV. The CDR3, as DNA: TGTGCCAGCAGCTTAGCCCTTCAAACGTACGAGCAGTACGTC. The chain has TRBV7-8 and TRBJ2-7; D is unresolved. There are 14 residues in the CDR3. CDR1 is SGHVS, CDR2 FQNEAQ, per germline. The ends were cut back, 0 bases at V and 4 bases at J, with 10 bases in the middle.

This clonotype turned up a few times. Written as DNA, the CDR3 is TGTGCCAGCAGCCAGGACCCCCAGTTGCGTACGCAGTATTTT. This codes for CASSQDPQLRTQYF. The genes are TRBV7-2 and TRBJ2-3; D gene ambiguous. The CDR3 loop spans 14 amino acids. V shed 5 bases and J shed 8 bases, with 17 bases lying between them. Germline V gene lookup returns CDR1 SGHTA and CDR2 FQGNSA. The variable domain in full, completed from reference TRBV7-2 and TRBJ2-3, reads GAGVSQSPSNKVTEKGKDVELRCDPISGHTALYWYRQSLGQGLEFLIYFQGNSAPDKSGLPSDRFSAERTGGSVSTLTIQRTQQEDSAVYLCASSQDPQLRTQYFGPGTRLTVL.

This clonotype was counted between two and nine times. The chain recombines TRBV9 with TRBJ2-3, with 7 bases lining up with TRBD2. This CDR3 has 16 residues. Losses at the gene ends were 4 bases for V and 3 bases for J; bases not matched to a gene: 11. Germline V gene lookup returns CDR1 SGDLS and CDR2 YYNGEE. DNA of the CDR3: TGTGCCAGCAGCCTAACCTCTAGCGGATGGACAGATACGCAGTATTTT. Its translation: CASSLTSSGWTDTQYF.

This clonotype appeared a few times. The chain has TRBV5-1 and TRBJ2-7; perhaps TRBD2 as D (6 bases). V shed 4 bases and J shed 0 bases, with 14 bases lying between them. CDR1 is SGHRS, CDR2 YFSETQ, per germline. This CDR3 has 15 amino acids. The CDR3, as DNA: TGCGCCAGCAGCCTCGGGACTGACAGCTCCTACGAGCAGTACTTC. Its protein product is CASSLGTDSSYEQYF.

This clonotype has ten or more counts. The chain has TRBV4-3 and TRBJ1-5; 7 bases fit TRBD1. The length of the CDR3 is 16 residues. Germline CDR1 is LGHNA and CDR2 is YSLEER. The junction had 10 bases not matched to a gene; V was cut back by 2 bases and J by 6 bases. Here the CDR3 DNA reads TGCGCCAGCAGCCAAAATGGTGAGGGGGCGAGTCAGCCCCAGCATTTT. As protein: CASSQNGEGASQPQHF.

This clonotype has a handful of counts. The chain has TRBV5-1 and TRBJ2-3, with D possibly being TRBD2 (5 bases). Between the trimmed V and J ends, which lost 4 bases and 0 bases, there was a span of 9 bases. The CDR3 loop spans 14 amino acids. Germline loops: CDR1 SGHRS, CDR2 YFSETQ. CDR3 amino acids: CASSEEASTDTQYF. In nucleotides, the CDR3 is TGCGCCAGCAGCGAGGAGGCTAGCACAGATACGCAGTATTTT.

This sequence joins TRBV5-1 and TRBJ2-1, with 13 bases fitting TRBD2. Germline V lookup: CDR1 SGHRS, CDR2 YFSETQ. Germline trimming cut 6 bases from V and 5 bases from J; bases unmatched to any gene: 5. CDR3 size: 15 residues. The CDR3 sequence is CASTRGLAGDNEQFF. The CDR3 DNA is TGCGCCAGCACACGAGGACTAGCGGGGGACAATGAGCAGTTCTTC.

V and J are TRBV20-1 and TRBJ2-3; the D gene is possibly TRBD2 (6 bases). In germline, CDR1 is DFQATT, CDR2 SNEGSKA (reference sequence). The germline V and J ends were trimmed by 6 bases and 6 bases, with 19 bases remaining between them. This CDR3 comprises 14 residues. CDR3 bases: TGCAGTGCCCCGAACGCCGCAGGGAGGGATACGCAGTATTTT. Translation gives CSAPNAAGRDTQYF.

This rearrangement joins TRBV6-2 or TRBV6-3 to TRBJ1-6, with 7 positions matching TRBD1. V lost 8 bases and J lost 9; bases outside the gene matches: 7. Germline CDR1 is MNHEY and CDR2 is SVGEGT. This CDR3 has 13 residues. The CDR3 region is CASSRDSVSPLHF. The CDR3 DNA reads TGTGCCAGCTCCCGGGACAGCGTTTCACCCCTCCACTTT.

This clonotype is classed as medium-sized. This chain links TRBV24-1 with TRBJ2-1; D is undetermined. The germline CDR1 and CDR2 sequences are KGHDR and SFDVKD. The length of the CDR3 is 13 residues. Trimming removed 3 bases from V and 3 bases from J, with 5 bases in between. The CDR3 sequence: CATSDRLYNEQFF. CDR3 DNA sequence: TGTGCCACCAGTGATCGTCTCTACAATGAGCAGTTCTTC.

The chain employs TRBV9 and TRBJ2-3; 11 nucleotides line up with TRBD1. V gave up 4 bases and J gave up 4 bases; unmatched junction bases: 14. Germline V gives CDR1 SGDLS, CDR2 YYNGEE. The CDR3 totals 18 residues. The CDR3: CASSSHPGGQGVADTQYF. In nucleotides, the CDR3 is TGTGCCAGCAGCTCCCATCCAGGGGGACAGGGGGTAGCAGATACGCAGTATTTT.

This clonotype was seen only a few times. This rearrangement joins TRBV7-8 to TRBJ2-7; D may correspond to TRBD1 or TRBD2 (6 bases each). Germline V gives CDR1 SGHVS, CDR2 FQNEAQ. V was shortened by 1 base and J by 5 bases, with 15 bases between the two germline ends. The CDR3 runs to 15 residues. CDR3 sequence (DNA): TGTGCCAGCAGCTTAGGAGGGGGGTATGGTCACGAGCAGTACGTC. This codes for CASSLGGGYGHEQYV.

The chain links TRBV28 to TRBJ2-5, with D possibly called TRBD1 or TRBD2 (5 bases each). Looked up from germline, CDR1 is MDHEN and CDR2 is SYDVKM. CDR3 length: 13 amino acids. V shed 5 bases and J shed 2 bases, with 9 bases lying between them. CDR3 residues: CASSRDEQETQYF. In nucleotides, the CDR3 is TGTGCCAGCAGTCGGGACGAACAAGAGACCCAGTACTTC.

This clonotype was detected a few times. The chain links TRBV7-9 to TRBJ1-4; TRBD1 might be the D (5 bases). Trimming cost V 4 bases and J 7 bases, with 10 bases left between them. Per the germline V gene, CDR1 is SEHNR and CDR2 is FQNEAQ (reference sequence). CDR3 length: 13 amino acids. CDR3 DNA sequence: TGTGCCAGCAGCTCCTCAGGGAGTGAAAAACTGTTTTTT. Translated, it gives CASSSSGSEKLFF.

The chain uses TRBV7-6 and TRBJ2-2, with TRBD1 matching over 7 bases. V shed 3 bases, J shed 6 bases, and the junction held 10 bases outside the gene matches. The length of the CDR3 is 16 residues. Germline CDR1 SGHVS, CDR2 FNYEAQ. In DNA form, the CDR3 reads TGTGCCAGCAGCTTCGACAGGGAAGCGGTCCCCGGGGAGCTGTTTTTT. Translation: CASSFDREAVPGELFF.

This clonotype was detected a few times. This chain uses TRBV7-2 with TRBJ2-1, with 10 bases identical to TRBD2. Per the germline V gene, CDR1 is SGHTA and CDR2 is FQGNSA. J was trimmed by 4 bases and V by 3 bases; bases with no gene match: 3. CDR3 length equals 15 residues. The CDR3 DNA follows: TGTGCCAGCAGCTTCTCTAGCGGGGGATACAATGAGCAGTTCTTC. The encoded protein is CASSFSSGGYNEQFF.

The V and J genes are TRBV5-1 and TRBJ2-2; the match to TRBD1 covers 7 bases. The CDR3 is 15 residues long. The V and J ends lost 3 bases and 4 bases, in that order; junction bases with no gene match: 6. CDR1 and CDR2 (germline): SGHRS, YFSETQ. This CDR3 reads CASSYRDRPTGELFF. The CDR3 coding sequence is TGCGCCAGCAGCTACCGGGACAGACCCACCGGGGAGCTGTTTTTT.

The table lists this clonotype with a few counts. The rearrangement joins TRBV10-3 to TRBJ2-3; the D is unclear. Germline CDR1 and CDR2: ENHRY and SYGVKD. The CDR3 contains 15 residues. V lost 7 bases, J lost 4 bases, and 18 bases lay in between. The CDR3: CAIKVWTQDADTQYF. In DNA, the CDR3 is TGTGCCATCAAGGTTTGGACCCAAGACGCAGATACGCAGTATTTT.

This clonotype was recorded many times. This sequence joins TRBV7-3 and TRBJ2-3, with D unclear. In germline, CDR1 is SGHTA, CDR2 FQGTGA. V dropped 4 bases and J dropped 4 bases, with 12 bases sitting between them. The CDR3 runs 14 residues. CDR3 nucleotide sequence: TGTGCCAGCAGCTCCGCGTTTGCGGCAGATACGCAGTATTTT. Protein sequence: CASSSAFAADTQYF.

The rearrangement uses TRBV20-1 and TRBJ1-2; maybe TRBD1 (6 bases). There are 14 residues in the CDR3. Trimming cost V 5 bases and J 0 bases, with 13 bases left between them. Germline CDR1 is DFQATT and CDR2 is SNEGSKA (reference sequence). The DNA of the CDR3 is TGCAGTGCTGGCAGGACAGAGACTAACTATGGCTACACCTTC. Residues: CSAGRTETNYGYTF.

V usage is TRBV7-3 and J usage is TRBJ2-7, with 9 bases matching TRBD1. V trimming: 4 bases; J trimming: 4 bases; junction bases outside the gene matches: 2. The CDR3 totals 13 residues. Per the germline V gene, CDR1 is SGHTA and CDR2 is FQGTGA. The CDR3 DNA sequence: TGTGCCAGCAGCTGGGGACAGGGTTACGAGCAGTACTTC. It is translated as CASSWGQGYEQYF.

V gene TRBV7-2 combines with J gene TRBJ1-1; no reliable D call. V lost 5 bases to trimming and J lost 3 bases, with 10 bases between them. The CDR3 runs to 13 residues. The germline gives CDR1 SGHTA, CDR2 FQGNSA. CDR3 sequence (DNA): TGTGCCAGCAGCCCCTCACGGGACACTGAAGCTTTCTTT. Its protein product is CASSPSRDTEAFF.

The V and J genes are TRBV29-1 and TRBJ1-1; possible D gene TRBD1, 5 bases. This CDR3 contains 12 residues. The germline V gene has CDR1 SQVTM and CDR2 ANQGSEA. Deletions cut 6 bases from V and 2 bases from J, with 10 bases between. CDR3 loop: CSVGLTNTEAFF. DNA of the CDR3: TGCAGCGTGGGACTGACTAACACTGAAGCTTTCTTT.